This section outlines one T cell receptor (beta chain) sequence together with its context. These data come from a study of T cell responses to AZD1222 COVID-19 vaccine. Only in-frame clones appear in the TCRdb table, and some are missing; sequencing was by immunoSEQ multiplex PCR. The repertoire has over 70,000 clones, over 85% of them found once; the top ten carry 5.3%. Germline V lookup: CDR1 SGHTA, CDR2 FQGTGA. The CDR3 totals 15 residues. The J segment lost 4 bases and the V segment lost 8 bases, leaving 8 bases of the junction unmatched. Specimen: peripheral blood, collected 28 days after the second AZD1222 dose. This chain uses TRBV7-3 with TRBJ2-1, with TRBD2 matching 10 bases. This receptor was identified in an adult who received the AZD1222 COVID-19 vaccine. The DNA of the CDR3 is TGTGCCAGCGCCCTAGCGGGGGAGCCTTACAATGAGCAGTTCTTC. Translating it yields CASALAGEPYNEQFF.